The 15 T cell receptor beta chains in this list originate from one sample, sequenced in a study of identical twins. TCRdb reprocessed the 5' RACE reads via MiXCR and lists one record per CDR3 protein. The sample consists of 300,000 or so distinct CDR3 sequences, roughly 10% of them appearing once. These same records also appear under a second study, on yellow fever vaccine responses in identical twins.

Material: CD8+ T cells sorted from blood. The source of these receptors is a woman aged 18-30 years in good health.

This clonotype was counted at least ten times. The V call is TRBV24-1, the J call TRBJ2-3, with D possibly matching TRBD2 (5 bases). The V end lost 2 bases, the J end lost 2 bases, and 10 bases lay between the germline ends. This CDR3 comprises 15 residues. Germline V gene sequence: CDR1 KGHDR, CDR2 SFDVKD. As DNA, the CDR3 is TGTGCCACCAGTGATTCCGGACTTTCCACAGATACGCAGTATTTT. This translates into CATSDSGLSTDTQYF.

CDR3 nucleotide sequence: TGTGCCAGTACTATGCTAGCGGGAGGTGGCAATGAGCAGTTCTTC. Protein sequence: CASTMLAGGGNEQFF. V gene TRBV19 combines with J gene TRBJ2-1, with 11 bases matching TRBD2. The germline CDR1 and CDR2 sequences are LNHDA and SQIVND (reference sequence). Unmatched junction bases numbered 8, after V lost 7 bases and J lost 6 bases. The CDR3 totals 15 residues. Filled out from reference TRBV19 and TRBJ2-1, the complete variable domain reads DGGITQSPKYLFRKEGQNVTLSCEQNLNHDAMYWYRQDPGQGLRLIYYSQIVNDFQKGDIAEGYSVSREKKESFPLTVTSAQKNPTAFYLCASTMLAGGGNEQFFGPGTRLTVL.

Ten or more counts support this clonotype. The J gene is TRBJ2-1, the V gene TRBV4-1; D is uncertain. CDR1 is MGHRA and CDR2 is YSYEKL in the germline V gene. The V end lost 5 bases, the J end lost 7 bases, and 12 bases lay between the germline ends. The CDR3 runs 13 residues. The CDR3 bases are TGCGCCAGCAGCGAGACGCCCGGGAATGAGCAGTTCTTC. This sequence encodes CASSETPGNEQFF.

This rearrangement joins TRBV5-6 to TRBJ2-3, with D possibly being TRBD2 (6 bases). V gave up 4 bases and J gave up 7 bases, with 10 bases separating them. The CDR3 runs to 12 residues. The germline gives CDR1 SGHDT, CDR2 YYEEEE. The CDR3 loop reads CASSAGLNTQYF. The CDR3 DNA reads TGTGCCAGCAGCGCGGGACTTAATACGCAGTATTTT.

This clonotype was counted many times. The chain links TRBV12-3 or TRBV12-4 to TRBJ2-1; maybe TRBD2 (5 bases). CDR3 size: 15 residues. Between the trimmed V and J ends, which lost 3 bases and 4 bases, there was a span of 13 bases. CDR3 in DNA: TGTGCCAGCAGTTTTCGGGGTTTCGATTACAATGAGCAGTTCTTC. Its translation: CASSFRGFDYNEQFF.

The sample holds a few counts of this clonotype. The J gene is TRBJ2-7, the V gene TRBV9, with D perhaps matching TRBD2 (6 bases). CDR3 length: 12 amino acids. V lost 7 bases, J lost 9 bases, and 17 bases lay in between. Germline CDR1 reads SGDLS; CDR2 reads YYNGEE. The chain's CDR3 is CASGGSPDLQYF. The CDR3 nucleotides are TGTGCCAGCGGGGGGTCTCCTGACCTGCAGTACTTC.

This clonotype was detected a few times. V and J are TRBV4-3 and TRBJ2-7, with 7 bases fitting TRBD2. This CDR3 spans 15 amino acids. J gave up 3 bases and V 2 bases, and 7 bases lay outside the gene matches. Germline V CDR1 and CDR2: LGHNA, YSLEER. The CDR3 loop reads CASSQTWGGIYEQYF. For the CDR3, the DNA is TGCGCCAGCAGCCAAACATGGGGGGGGATCTACGAGCAGTACTTC.

This clonotype was detected only a few times. V is TRBV29-1 and J is TRBJ2-3, with 7 bases aligning to TRBD2. The germline V gene has CDR1 SQVTM and CDR2 ANQGSEA. The V and J ends lost 6 bases and 2 bases, in that order; junction bases with no gene match: 11. The CDR3 covers 15 residues. The CDR3 DNA is TGCAGCGTCGCGGAGCGGGGAGGGGTCACAGATACGCAGTATTTT. Its translation: CSVAERGGVTDTQYF.

The V call is TRBV29-1, the J call TRBJ2-7; a possible D gene is TRBD1 (5 bases). V was trimmed by 0 bases and J by 6 bases, leaving 15 bases between them. Per germline, CDR1 SQVTM and CDR2 ANQGSEA. CDR3 size: 14 residues. The CDR3 protein is CSVEDPGNPLEQYF. The CDR3 DNA reads TGCAGCGTTGAAGATCCAGGGAACCCTCTCGAGCAGTACTTC.

This clonotype was seen more than once but under ten times. The chain couples TRBV11-2 to TRBJ2-1, with 8 bases matching TRBD2. This CDR3 has 19 amino acids. The trim removed 4 bases at V and 2 bases at J, leaving 16 bases unmatched. CDR1 is SGHAT, CDR2 FQNNGV, per germline. This chain's CDR3 is CASSSPKFTSGRTYNEQFF. The CDR3 nucleotides are TGTGCCAGCAGCTCCCCAAAATTTACTAGCGGCCGGACCTACAATGAGCAGTTCTTC.

This clonotype was counted only a few times. The CDR3 reads CASSQARGDYEQYF. CDR3 nucleotide sequence: TGCGCCAGCAGCCAAGCTAGGGGGGACTACGAGCAGTACTTC. V and J are TRBV4-3 and TRBJ2-7; tentatively, D is TRBD1 or TRBD2 (6 bases each). CDR3 length: 14 amino acids. CDR1 and CDR2 from the germline V gene are LGHNA and YSLEER. Trimming pared 1 base from V and 3 bases from J, leaving 10 bases between.

The sample holds a few counts of this clonotype. The genes are TRBV7-9 and TRBJ2-7, with TRBD1 as a possible D gene (5 bases). This CDR3 is 13 amino acids long. The germline V gene has CDR1 SEHNR and CDR2 FQNEAQ (reference sequence). Trimming shortened V by 5 bases and J by 3 bases, and 11 bases separated the two germline ends. The CDR3 DNA is TGTGCCAGCAGCACCTATGACAGCTACGAGCAGTACTTC. Translating it yields CASSTYDSYEQYF.

This chain connects TRBV19 to TRBJ1-1, with D perhaps TRBD1 (6 bases). There are 12 residues in the CDR3. Looked up from germline, CDR1 is LNHDA and CDR2 is SQIVND (reference sequence). Trimming removed 6 bases from V and 7 bases from J, with 12 bases in between. The CDR3 spells CASRGGLSEAFF. In nucleotides, the CDR3 is TGTGCCAGTAGAGGGGGGCTTAGTGAAGCTTTCTTT.

This clonotype showed up many times. The chain couples TRBV29-1 to TRBJ2-1; TRBD2 agrees at 13 bases. The V gene's germline CDR1 is SQVTM and CDR2 ANQGSEA. V gave up 4 bases and J gave up 7 bases; unmatched junction bases: 16. This CDR3 is built from 18 residues. The CDR3 spells CSVAKLAGGQSGRNEQFF. In nucleotides, the CDR3 is TGCAGCGTTGCGAAACTAGCGGGAGGGCAATCGGGGAGGAATGAGCAGTTCTTC.

In DNA, the CDR3 is TGTGCCAGCAGTGAATTGGGTACGGATGAAGCTTTCTTT. Its translation is CASSELGTDEAFF. The chain has TRBV25-1 and TRBJ1-1, with no clear D. The CDR3 is made up of 13 amino acids. The germline V gene encodes CDR1 MGHDK and CDR2 SYGVNS. V lost 1 base and J 7 bases, leaving 10 bases between the germline ends. The whole variable domain, remainder taken from reference TRBV25-1 and TRBJ1-1, is EADIYQTPRYLVIGTGKKITLECSQTMGHDKMYWYQQDPGMELHLIHYSYGVNSTEKGDLSSESTVSRIRTEHFPLTLESARPSHTSQYLCASSELGTDEAFFGQGTRLTVV.